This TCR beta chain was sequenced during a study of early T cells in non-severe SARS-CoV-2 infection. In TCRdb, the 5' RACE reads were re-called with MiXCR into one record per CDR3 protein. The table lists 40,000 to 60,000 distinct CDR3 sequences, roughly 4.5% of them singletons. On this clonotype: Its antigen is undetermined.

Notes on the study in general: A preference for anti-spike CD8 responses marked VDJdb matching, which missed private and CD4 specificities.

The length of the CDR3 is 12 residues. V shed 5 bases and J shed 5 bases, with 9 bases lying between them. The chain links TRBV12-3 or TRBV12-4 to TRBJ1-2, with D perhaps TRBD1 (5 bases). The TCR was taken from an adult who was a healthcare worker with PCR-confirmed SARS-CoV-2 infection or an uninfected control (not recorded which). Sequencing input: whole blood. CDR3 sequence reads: CASSQTDYGYTF. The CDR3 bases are TGTGCCAGCAGTCAGACAGATTATGGCTACACCTTC.